Presented here are 28 T cell receptor beta chains from one specimen sequenced in a study of long-term antiretroviral therapy in people with HIV (dated by TCRdb to 2021 to 2024). The immunoSEQ hsTCRB v3.0 assay was used at survey level resolution to sequence the TRB variable region. The clones in this table, taken by TCRdb from immuneACCESS, are in-frame only. Not every clone is retained; where verified, under half of the shortfall comes from an unresolved V gene, and the cause of the rest is unknown. A total of tens of thousands of clones appear in this sample, approximately 85% of them only once. About 10% of the sample rests with the top ten. Sequencing was performed on unsorted PBMCs, taken 2.2 years after starting antiretroviral therapy. The receptors were gathered from a man between 18 and 29 years old with HIV.

The CDR3 DNA is TGTGCCAGTAGTATAGATACCACAGGGCGGCGGCAGCCCCAGCATTTT. It encodes CASSIDTTGRRQPQHF. The chain links TRBV19 to TRBJ1-5; tentative D call: TRBD1 (6 bases). This CDR3 region has 16 residues. Per the germline V gene, CDR1 is LNHDA and CDR2 is SQIVND (reference sequence). V dropped 0 bases and J dropped 7 bases, with 16 bases sitting between them.

The chain is built from TRBV11-2 and TRBJ2-1, with 8 bases aligning to TRBD2. CDR1 and CDR2 from the germline V gene are SGHAT and FQNNGV. The CDR3 is 15 amino acids. DNA of the CDR3: TGTTTTAGGCTTCGGGAGGGAGACTATCCGGATGAGCAGTTCTTC. It translates to CFRLREGDYPDEQFF.

The rearrangement joins TRBV9 to TRBJ2-5; D possibly matches TRBD1 or TRBD2 (5 bases each). The CDR3 length is 14 residues. V gave up 0 bases and J gave up 4 bases, with 10 bases separating them. Germline loops: CDR1 SGDLS, CDR2 YYNGEE. CDR3 nucleotides: TGTGCCAGCAGCGTAGGGGACGGGGTAGAGACCCAGTACTTC. The encoded protein is CASSVGDGVETQYF.

This chain joins TRBV10-3 and TRBJ1-5; D is perhaps TRBD1 (5 bases). Trimming cost V 3 bases and J 5 bases, with 11 bases left between them. CDR3 length: 14 residues. CDR1 and CDR2 from the germline V gene are ENHRY and SYGVKD. The CDR3 region is CAISEELGDQPQHF. CDR3 bases: TGTGCCATCAGTGAAGAGTTGGGGGATCAGCCCCAGCATTTT.

This clone is a singleton in its sample. This rearrangement joins TRBV27 to TRBJ1-5; TRBD1 agrees at 9 bases. Germline V lookup: CDR1 MNHEY, CDR2 SMNVEV (reference sequence). This CDR3 is 13 amino acids long. Losses at the gene ends were 6 bases for V and 4 bases for J; bases not matched to a gene: 1. CDR3 loop: CASRDRGNQPQHF. The CDR3 bases are TGTGCCAGCAGGGACAGGGGAAATCAGCCCCAGCATTTT.

This chain links TRBV18 with TRBJ2-7; D ambiguous. Trimming pared 3 bases from V and 3 bases from J, leaving 12 bases between. The germline CDR1 and CDR2 sequences are KGHSH and LQKENI. The CDR3 is 14 residues long. CDR3 sequence reads: CASSPAREVYEQYF. CDR3 DNA: TGTGCCAGCTCACCCGCAAGAGAGGTCTACGAGCAGTACTTC.

The chain combines TRBV7-6 with TRBJ1-2; possibly TRBD1 for D (6 bases). CDR1 and CDR2 from the germline V gene are SGHVS and FNYEAQ. V was pared by 2 bases and J by 1 base, with 11 bases between. The CDR3 length is 15 residues. The CDR3 bases are TGTGCCAGCAGCTTATCGATACAGGGTAACTATGGCTACACCTTC. It translates to CASSLSIQGNYGYTF.

This sequence joins TRBV2 and TRBJ2-2, with 9 bases fitting TRBD1. The CDR3 is 15 amino acids. Unmatched junction bases numbered 9, after V lost 8 bases and J lost 5 bases. The germline V gene encodes CDR1 SNHLY and CDR2 FYNNEI. The CDR3 region has the DNA TGTGCCAGCCGCGCACGGACAGGGGATACCGGGGAGCTGTTTTTT. It encodes CASRARTGDTGELFF.

This chain links TRBV10-3 with TRBJ1-3, with no clear D. From germline, CDR1 is ENHRY and CDR2 SYGVKD. Trimming stripped 3 bases from V and 4 bases from J, with 1 base between. The CDR3 has 11 amino acids. Here the CDR3 reads CAISDGNTIYF. CDR3 nucleotides: TGTGCCATCAGTGACGGAAACACCATATATTTT.

This clone has a handful of counts. The rearrangement links TRBV6-6 to TRBJ1-2; D is possibly TRBD1 (5 bases). Germline lookup yields CDR1 MNHNY and CDR2 SVGAGI (reference sequence). The CDR3 is 13 residues long. V shed 8 bases and J shed 3 bases, with 13 bases lying between them. In DNA, the CDR3 is TGTGCCAGCTTTCCGGACACCTACTATGGCTACACCTTC. This gives the protein CASFPDTYYGYTF.

This clone has just one count. This sequence joins TRBV25-1 and TRBJ1-3; the D is unclear. This CDR3 spans 16 amino acids. V was shortened by 4 bases and J by 0 bases, with 13 bases between the two germline ends. The germline V gene has CDR1 MGHDK and CDR2 SYGVNS. The CDR3 spells CASSGSHTSSGNTIYF. The CDR3 region has the DNA TGTGCCAGCAGTGGGTCCCACACGAGCTCTGGAAACACCATATATTTT.

This sequence joins TRBV7-9 and TRBJ2-4; tentative D call: TRBD2 (6 bases). V shed 6 bases and J shed 3 bases, with 24 bases lying between them. The CDR3 contains 18 residues. The germline V gene encodes CDR1 SEHNR and CDR2 FQNEAQ (reference sequence). CDR3: CASSPEGRPFRGKNIQYF. The CDR3 DNA reads TGTGCCAGCAGTCCGGAAGGGAGGCCGTTTCGAGGCAAAAACATTCAGTACTTC. Complete variable domain (other parts from reference TRBV7-9 and TRBJ2-4): DTGVSQNPRHKITKRGQNVTFRCDPISEHNRLYWYRQTLGQGPEFLTYFQNEAQLEKSRLLSDRFSAERPKGSFSTLEIQRTEQGDSAMYLCASSPEGRPFRGKNIQYFGAGTRLSVL.

The chain has TRBV6-4 and TRBJ2-2, with D possibly matching TRBD1 (6 bases). CDR3 length: 14 amino acids. Looked up from germline, CDR1 is MRHNA and CDR2 is SNTAGT. V lost 4 bases and J 4 bases, leaving 10 bases between the germline ends. The CDR3 spells CASSVGASTGELFF. DNA for the CDR3: TGTGCCAGCAGTGTGGGGGCAAGCACCGGGGAGCTGTTTTTT.

The V and J genes are TRBV6-4 and TRBJ2-5; D unresolved. Per the germline V gene, CDR1 is MRHNA and CDR2 is SNTAGT. This CDR3 region has 15 residues. V lost 5 bases, J lost 1 base, and 14 bases lay in between. This CDR3 is CASSPSADGQETQYF. The CDR3 DNA follows: TGTGCCAGCAGTCCAAGCGCGGACGGCCAAGAGACCCAGTACTTC.

The rearrangement joins TRBV9 to TRBJ2-3, with D maybe TRBD2 (6 bases). From germline, CDR1 is SGDLS and CDR2 YYNGEE. V was trimmed by 5 bases and J by 2 bases, leaving 12 bases between them. The CDR3 is 14 amino acids. CDR3 residues: CASSIPGLTDTQYF. In DNA, the CDR3 is TGTGCCAGCAGTATTCCGGGACTCACAGATACGCAGTATTTT.

V gene TRBV7-9 combines with J gene TRBJ2-5, with a weak D call TRBD2 (5 bases). The CDR3 runs 17 residues. V lost 2 bases, J lost 3 bases, and 19 bases lay in between. Germline V gene data show CDR1 as SEHNR and CDR2 as FQNEAQ (reference sequence). The CDR3 is CASSLPPRAALEETQYF. The DNA for the CDR3 is TGTGCCAGCAGCTTACCCCCCCGAGCGGCCCTCGAAGAGACCCAGTACTTC.

The rearrangement joins TRBV9 to TRBJ1-6, with a weak D call TRBD1 (5 bases). CDR1 SGDLS and CDR2 YYNGEE come from the germline V gene. The CDR3 contains 15 residues. V gave up 5 bases and J gave up 8 bases, with 17 bases separating them. DNA of the CDR3: TGTGCCAGCAGTGGGGCTTTCTCAACGGATTCACCCCTCCACTTT. Translation: CASSGAFSTDSPLHF.

The CDR3 nucleotides are TGTGCCAGCAGTCCAGCAGGGGCGGATCAAGAGACCCAGTACTTC. The encoded protein is CASSPAGADQETQYF. V and J are TRBV6-5 and TRBJ2-5; possibly TRBD1 for D (6 bases). CDR1 MNHEY and CDR2 SVGAGI come from the germline V gene. This CDR3 spans 15 amino acids. Deletions cut 5 bases from V and 2 bases from J, with 15 bases between.

DNA of the CDR3: TGTGCCAGCAGTTTATCCCCCAGGGGTGACACCATATATTTT. Translation gives CASSLSPRGDTIYF. V is TRBV27 and J is TRBJ1-3, with TRBD1 as a possible D gene (6 bases). This CDR3 region has 14 residues. V was trimmed by 0 bases and J by 8 bases, leaving 11 bases between them. CDR1 MNHEY and CDR2 SMNVEV come from the germline V gene (reference sequence).

The V and J genes are TRBV19 and TRBJ2-7, with TRBD1 identical over 10 bases. The CDR3 has 15 residues. CDR1 and CDR2 from the germline V gene are LNHDA and SQIVND (reference sequence). The V segment lost 1 base and the J segment 4 bases; nucleotides outside the gene matches: 4. This CDR3 reads CASSIAAGQGYEQYF. CDR3 in DNA: TGTGCCAGTAGTATAGCCGCGGGACAGGGGTACGAGCAGTACTTC.

Here the CDR3 DNA reads TGTGCCAGCAGCTTGAGTTGGGACAGGAGCTCCTATAATTCACCCCTCCACTTT. It translates to CASSLSWDRSSYNSPLHF. This chain uses TRBV5-6 with TRBJ1-6, with TRBD1 matching 8 bases. The germline gives CDR1 SGHDT, CDR2 YYEEEE. The CDR3 sequence is 18 residues long. Germline trimming cut 1 base from V and 0 bases from J; bases unmatched to any gene: 6.

The chain recombines TRBV29-1 with TRBJ1-2; D possibly corresponds to TRBD1 (5 bases). The CDR3 has 11 amino acids. The germline CDR1 and CDR2 sequences are SQVTM and ANQGSEA. The V end was cut by 7 bases, the J end by 6 bases, with 12 bases between. The CDR3 is CSAGTSDGYTF. As DNA, the CDR3 is TGCAGCGCCGGGACTAGCGATGGCTACACCTTC.

The J gene is TRBJ2-2, the V gene TRBV10-3; D is possibly TRBD1 (6 bases). The CDR3 sequence is 17 residues long. Germline V gene data show CDR1 as ENHRY and CDR2 as SYGVKD. With 4 bases removed from V and 0 bases from J, the gap between germline ends came to 15 bases. CDR3 in DNA: TGTGCCATCAGTGGCAACAGGGTAGCCTCGAACACCGGGGAGCTGTTTTTT. This encodes CAISGNRVASNTGELFF.

The chain couples TRBV2 to TRBJ2-5; 13 bases agree with TRBD2. Germline V lookup: CDR1 SNHLY, CDR2 FYNNEI. The CDR3 totals 17 residues. Trimming cost V 6 bases and J 4 bases; bases outside gene matches: 11. Here the CDR3 DNA reads TGTGCCAGCAGCCAGATAGCCGGGACTAGCGGGGTAGAGACCCAGTACTTC. Residues: CASSQIAGTSGVETQYF.

This chain uses TRBV30 with TRBJ2-6, with 7 bases matching TRBD1. This CDR3 region has 16 residues. The germline V gene encodes CDR1 GTSNPN and CDR2 SVGIG (reference sequence). Trimming took 2 bases from V and 0 from J; bases not matched to a gene: 4. CDR3 sequence: CAWSTGAYSGANVLTF. CDR3 DNA sequence: TGTGCCTGGAGTACAGGGGCCTACTCTGGGGCCAACGTCCTGACTTTC. Looking up the rest from reference TRBV30 and TRBJ2-6 gives the full variable domain: SQTIHQWPATLVQPVGSPLSLECTVEGTSNPNLYWYRQAAGRGLQLLFYSVGIGQISSEVPQNLSASRPQDRQFILSSKKLLLSDSGFYLCAWSTGAYSGANVLTFGAGSRLTVL.

In DNA, the CDR3 is TGTGCCAGTAGTCCAGGAGGACAGGGGATGGATCAGCCCCAGCATTTT. Amino acid sequence: CASSPGGQGMDQPQHF. V and J are TRBV19 and TRBJ1-5; TRBD1 matches 9 bases. Looked up from germline, CDR1 is LNHDA and CDR2 is SQIVND (reference sequence). There are 16 residues in the CDR3. J lost 5 bases, V lost 5 bases, and 10 bases had no gene match. Full variable domain (outside the CDR3, taken from reference TRBV19 and TRBJ1-5): DGGITQSPKYLFRKEGQNVTLSCEQNLNHDAMYWYRQDPGQGLRLIYYSQIVNDFQKGDIAEGYSVSREKKESFPLTVTSAQKNPTAFYLCASSPGGQGMDQPQHFGDGTRLSIL.

V is TRBV5-1 and J is TRBJ2-7; D is perhaps TRBD2 (6 bases). V was pared by 5 bases and J by 5 bases, with 11 bases between. Germline V CDR1 and CDR2: SGHRS, YFSETQ. This CDR3 is 12 amino acids long. CDR3 sequence (DNA): TGCGCCAGCAGTCGGGGGAGCGACGAGCAGTACTTC. Translated: CASSRGSDEQYF.

The chain couples TRBV27 to TRBJ2-5, with D possibly TRBD1 on 6 matching bases. The germline V and J ends were trimmed by 2 bases and 5 bases, with 21 bases remaining between them. The CDR3 runs to 17 residues. CDR1 MNHEY and CDR2 SMNVEV come from the germline V gene (reference sequence). This CDR3 is CASSLNSRARGPETQYF. CDR3 bases: TGTGCCAGCAGTTTAAATAGTAGAGCCAGGGGTCCGGAGACCCAGTACTTC.